This T cell receptor beta chain derives from a study of cytomegalovirus exposure and HLA in healthy donors. Study-level background: From donors who were HLA-typed, an early data release held 70 million to 90 million unique TCRs.

Researchers ran the PCR with 60 Vbeta and 13 Jbeta primers. Only in-frame clones appear in the TCRdb table, and some are missing; sequencing was by immunoSEQ multiplex PCR. The sample holds 55,000 to 80,000 clones, 65% to 70% seen once. Note on this clone: Its antigen is undetermined.

V was pared by 0 bases and J by 3 bases, with 12 bases between. The V gene's germline CDR1 is SGHNT and CDR2 YYREEE (reference sequence). CDR3 length equals 15 residues. Donors sampled were nominally healthy, though unrecorded immune exposures were likely. Study results and limitations: The authors enumerated around 150 TCR beta chains as linked to cytomegalovirus. Another analysis was done later, and it associated approximately 18,000 TCR beta sequences with HLA alleles at 0.05 false discovery rate.

The chain uses TRBV5-4 and TRBJ1-1, with D possibly being TRBD1 (6 bases). The clonotype was recovered from a woman younger than 45 in good health and CMV-seronegative. The sequencing input was PBMCs. The CDR3 bases are TGTGCCAGCAGCTTGGACGAGGGGGTTGACACTGAAGCTTTCTTT. Its translation is CASSLDEGVDTEAFF.